This T cell receptor beta chain stems from a study of radiation and T cells in renal cell carcinoma. The overall study: Nephrectomy followed 15 Gy stereotactic body radiation by 4 weeks. Study-level points and caveats: Top tumor clonotypes rose in blood 2 weeks post-radiation, then contracted.

About this clone itself: The antigen is undetermined.

Measured with immunoSEQ multiplex PCR; TCRdb has only the in-frame clones, and not every one. Among about 130,000 clones listed, 81% were seen once. Time point here: blood 2 weeks post-SBRT. Treatment reported: 15 Gy SBRT to primary tumor, nephrectomy 4 weeks later. After SBRT, blood was collected at 2 and 4 weeks, plus baseline. The TCR was taken from a woman aged 55-69 years with renal cell carcinoma. Specimen: blood, collected from a patient whose treatment included radiotherapy and nephrectomy.

DNA for the CDR3: TGCGCCAGCAGCCCCGTGACAGGGTATGGCGAGCAGTACTTC. This codes for CASSPVTGYGEQYF. V usage is TRBV5-1 and J usage is TRBJ2-7, with 7 bases that match TRBD1. CDR1 and CDR2 (germline): SGHRS, YFSETQ. The CDR3 loop spans 14 amino acids. The V and J ends lost 4 bases and 6 bases, in that order; junction bases with no gene match: 10.